Listed below are T cell receptor beta chains from one sample, sequenced in a study of metastatic and nonmetastatic thyroid tumors. With MiXCR, TCRdb reprocessed the PCR reads. Among fewer than 20,000 clones listed, 20% to 25% were seen once. The sample taken for sequencing was tumor tissue. Receptor source: a female donor with papillary thyroid cancer or a benign thyroid nodule (not recorded which). Some clones in this sample may be carry-over from other donors' samples. Each CDR3 is given with its conserved first and last residue. The D gene is left open where the match is weak. For some rows the clone size is stated as once, few or many, or as a class when expanded; others skip it.

cdr3_nt: TGTGCCAGCAGTGTACCCTCCGACACCGGGGAGCTGTTTTTT; cdr3_aa: CASSVPSDTGELFF; d_call: -; v_call: TRBV6-2/TRBV6-3; j_call: TRBJ2-2; clone_size: -
cdr3_nt: TGTGCCAGCAGTTACAGGACCGGGACTAGCGTCCACGAGCAGTACTTC; cdr3_aa: CASSYRTGTSVHEQYF; d_call: TRBD2; v_call: TRBV6-6; j_call: TRBJ2-7; clone_size: few
cdr3_nt: TGTGCCAGCAGATCCACAGGTCGGGAGACCCAGTACTTC; cdr3_aa: CASRSTGRETQYF; d_call: -; v_call: TRBV6-2/TRBV6-3; j_call: TRBJ2-5; clone_size: many
cdr3_nt: TGTGCCAGTAGTATCCCCAGGGACGGCACAGATACGCAGTATTTT; cdr3_aa: CASSIPRDGTDTQYF; d_call: -; v_call: TRBV19; j_call: TRBJ2-3; clone_size: many
cdr3_nt: TGTGCCAGCAGCTCGACTATCGGTTCGTGCTATGAGCAGTACTTC; cdr3_aa: CASSSTIGSCYEQYF; d_call: -; v_call: TRBV7-9; j_call: TRBJ2-7; clone_size: -
cdr3_nt: TGTGCCAGCAGTTTGGCTAGGGCGAACACTGAAGCTTTCTTT; cdr3_aa: CASSLARANTEAFF; d_call: -; v_call: TRBV28; j_call: TRBJ1-1; clone_size: many
cdr3_nt: TGTGCCAGCAAAACGGACAACTATGGCTACACCTTC; cdr3_aa: CASKTDNYGYTF; d_call: -; v_call: TRBV12-3/TRBV12-4; j_call: TRBJ1-2; clone_size: -
cdr3_nt: TGTGCCAGCAGTGTGACAGAATTCTCCTACAATGAGCAGTTCTTC; cdr3_aa: CASSVTEFSYNEQFF; d_call: -; v_call: TRBV12-3/TRBV12-4; j_call: TRBJ2-1; clone_size: many
cdr3_nt: TGTGCCAGCAGCCAGACTAGCGGGAGGGAAGAGCAGTACTTC; cdr3_aa: CASSQTSGREEQYF; d_call: TRBD2; v_call: TRBV3-1; j_call: TRBJ2-7; clone_size: -
cdr3_nt: TGTGCCAGTAGTGCCAAGACAGGGCATCTCGTCCCCGAGCAGTACTTC; cdr3_aa: CASSAKTGHLVPEQYF; d_call: TRBD1; v_call: TRBV19; j_call: TRBJ2-7; clone_size: -
cdr3_nt: TGTGCCAGCTTCCGGGAATCTGGAAACACCATATATTTT; cdr3_aa: CASFRESGNTIYF; d_call: -; v_call: TRBV28; j_call: TRBJ1-3; clone_size: -
cdr3_nt: TGTGCCAGCAGTCATTTAGCGGGAGCGGGTTACAATGAGCAGTTCTTC; cdr3_aa: CASSHLAGAGYNEQFF; d_call: TRBD2; v_call: TRBV6-4; j_call: TRBJ2-1; clone_size: many
cdr3_nt: TGTGCCAGCAGAGAACTAGGAACCACAGATACGCAGTATTTT; cdr3_aa: CASRELGTTDTQYF; d_call: -; v_call: TRBV12-3/TRBV12-4; j_call: TRBJ2-3; clone_size: many
cdr3_nt: TGTGCCAGCAGCCAAGATAGAAACAGGGACTACGAGCAGTACTTC; cdr3_aa: CASSQDRNRDYEQYF; d_call: -; v_call: TRBV4-2; j_call: TRBJ2-7; clone_size: many
cdr3_nt: TGTGCCAGCAGGGCCCGTCCCGGGGGGTTTCGTGCGGAGACCCAGTACTTC; cdr3_aa: CASRARPGGFRAETQYF; d_call: TRBD2; v_call: TRBV28; j_call: TRBJ2-5; clone_size: many
cdr3_nt: TGTGCCAGCAGCTTAGGGAGAACATATAGCAATCAGCCCCAGCATTTT; cdr3_aa: CASSLGRTYSNQPQHF; d_call: -; v_call: TRBV7-8; j_call: TRBJ1-5; clone_size: many
cdr3_nt: TGTGCCAACTCCATAAGGACAGGGGCAGGCACTGAAGCTTTCTTT; cdr3_aa: CANSIRTGAGTEAFF; d_call: TRBD1; v_call: TRBV18; j_call: TRBJ1-1; clone_size: many
cdr3_nt: TGTGCCAGCACCCATGGCGGGAGGAGCTCCTACGAGCAGTACTTC; cdr3_aa: CASTHGGRSSYEQYF; d_call: TRBD2; v_call: TRBV6-2/TRBV6-3; j_call: TRBJ2-7; clone_size: medium-sized
cdr3_nt: TGTGCCAGCAGTTCCAGGGCCCAGGAACCGAACACTGAAGCTTTCTTT; cdr3_aa: CASSSRAQEPNTEAFF; d_call: -; v_call: TRBV5-6; j_call: TRBJ1-1; clone_size: -
cdr3_nt: TGTGCCAGTGCAGAGGCGTTGGGTGACACTGAAGCTTTCTTT; cdr3_aa: CASAEALGDTEAFF; d_call: -; v_call: TRBV6-1; j_call: TRBJ1-1; clone_size: few
cdr3_nt: TGTGCCAGCAGCTTAGAAATGGGCGGTGGGAACACTGAAGCTTTCTTT; cdr3_aa: CASSLEMGGGNTEAFF; d_call: -; v_call: TRBV7-8; j_call: TRBJ1-1; clone_size: -
cdr3_nt: TGTGCCAGCAGTTTCTGGAGGGAGGGGCCAGATACGCAGTATTTT; cdr3_aa: CASSFWREGPDTQYF; d_call: TRBD2; v_call: TRBV12-3/TRBV12-4; j_call: TRBJ2-3; clone_size: few
cdr3_nt: TGTGCCAGCAGTTGGGACAGGCAAGAGACCCAGTACTTC; cdr3_aa: CASSWDRQETQYF; d_call: TRBD1; v_call: TRBV6-7; j_call: TRBJ2-5; clone_size: few
cdr3_nt: TGTGCCAGCAGCGCCTACAGGGGAATTAATGAAAAACTGTTTTTT; cdr3_aa: CASSAYRGINEKLFF; d_call: TRBD1; v_call: TRBV7-2; j_call: TRBJ1-4; clone_size: many
cdr3_nt: TGCGCCAGCAGCTTTAATACAGATAATGAGCAGTTCTTC; cdr3_aa: CASSFNTDNEQFF; d_call: -; v_call: TRBV5-1; j_call: TRBJ2-1; clone_size: many
cdr3_nt: TGTGCCAGCAGTTACTTCCAGGGTGATGAGCAGTTCTTC; cdr3_aa: CASSYFQGDEQFF; d_call: -; v_call: TRBV6-5; j_call: TRBJ2-1; clone_size: many
cdr3_nt: TGTGCCAGCAGCATAAGCCCAGGGTCCCCCCAAGAGACCCAGTACTTC; cdr3_aa: CASSISPGSPQETQYF; d_call: -; v_call: TRBV9; j_call: TRBJ2-5; clone_size: -
cdr3_nt: TGTGCCAGCAGTTTGTCAGGGACAGCTGGAAACACCATATATTTT; cdr3_aa: CASSLSGTAGNTIYF; d_call: TRBD1; v_call: TRBV28; j_call: TRBJ1-3; clone_size: few
cdr3_nt: TGTGCCAGCAGCCAAAAAGGGTGGGGCGGGGAGCTGTTTTTT; cdr3_aa: CASSQKGWGGELFF; d_call: -; v_call: TRBV3-1; j_call: TRBJ2-2; clone_size: -
cdr3_nt: TGTGCCAGCAGTAGGGCTAGCGGGAGAGGGGCTAGGAATGAGCAGTTCTTC; cdr3_aa: CASSRASGRGARNEQFF; d_call: TRBD2; v_call: TRBV7-2; j_call: TRBJ2-1; clone_size: once
cdr3_nt: TGCAGTGCTAAATGGGCCGCCTACGAGCAGTACTTC; cdr3_aa: CSAKWAAYEQYF; d_call: -; v_call: TRBV20-1; j_call: TRBJ2-7; clone_size: many
cdr3_nt: TGTGCCAGCAGGACTGCAGGGAGCGTGGCCTACGAGCAGTACTTC; cdr3_aa: CASRTAGSVAYEQYF; d_call: -; v_call: TRBV10-3; j_call: TRBJ2-7; clone_size: few
cdr3_nt: TGTGCCAGCAGCACCCGCACTAGCGGGAGGACCTACAATGAGCAGTTCTTC; cdr3_aa: CASSTRTSGRTYNEQFF; d_call: TRBD2; v_call: TRBV27; j_call: TRBJ2-1; clone_size: -
cdr3_nt: TGTGCCAGCAGTGATGGCAGGGAAATCTACGAGCAGTACTTC; cdr3_aa: CASSDGREIYEQYF; d_call: -; v_call: TRBV2; j_call: TRBJ2-7; clone_size: many
cdr3_nt: TGTGCCACCAGCAGAGATTTCCCCCCCTTGCACGAGCAGTACTTC; cdr3_aa: CATSRDFPPLHEQYF; d_call: -; v_call: TRBV15; j_call: TRBJ2-7; clone_size: medium-sized
cdr3_nt: TGTGCCAGCAGCTCCCAGACTAGCGGGAGGGCCGATACGCAGTATTTT; cdr3_aa: CASSSQTSGRADTQYF; d_call: TRBD2; v_call: TRBV5-4; j_call: TRBJ2-3; clone_size: many
cdr3_nt: TGTGCCAGCAGCCCGAGTATAGGGGCAGGGTTCGTGTACGAGCAGTACTTC; cdr3_aa: CASSPSIGAGFVYEQYF; d_call: -; v_call: TRBV9; j_call: TRBJ2-7; clone_size: many
cdr3_nt: TGTGCCAGCAGCTTCCGGACAGGCCCAGGAAACACCATATATTTT; cdr3_aa: CASSFRTGPGNTIYF; d_call: TRBD1; v_call: TRBV5-5; j_call: TRBJ1-3; clone_size: once
cdr3_nt: TGTGCCAGCTCACCACGCCTGAGCGGGGCAACAGATACGCAGTATTTT; cdr3_aa: CASSPRLSGATDTQYF; d_call: TRBD2; v_call: TRBV18; j_call: TRBJ2-3; clone_size: many
cdr3_nt: TGTGCCAGCAGTTCCCGGACTAGCGGGAGATCTAATGAGCAGTTCTTC; cdr3_aa: CASSSRTSGRSNEQFF; d_call: TRBD2; v_call: TRBV6-5; j_call: TRBJ2-1; clone_size: many
cdr3_nt: TGCAGTGCTCCCGGGTCGGGGGGCAGCTCCTATAATTCACCCCTCCACTTT; cdr3_aa: CSAPGSGGSSYNSPLHF; d_call: -; v_call: TRBV20-1; j_call: TRBJ1-6; clone_size: few
cdr3_nt: TGCAGCGTTATTGGGGGGCAGGGAAGCACTGAAGCTTTCTTT; cdr3_aa: CSVIGGQGSTEAFF; d_call: -; v_call: TRBV29-1; j_call: TRBJ1-1; clone_size: many
cdr3_nt: TGTGCCTGGAGTGTAAATCTGGGACAGGGGGGCAATCAGCCCCAGCATTTT; cdr3_aa: CAWSVNLGQGGNQPQHF; d_call: TRBD1; v_call: TRBV30; j_call: TRBJ1-5; clone_size: -
cdr3_nt: TGTGCCGAGGACGGCCAAGAGACCCAGTACTTC; cdr3_aa: CAEDGQETQYF; d_call: -; v_call: TRBV24-1; j_call: TRBJ2-5; clone_size: many
cdr3_nt: TGTGCCAGCAGTGACTCCGGTTCCGGGGAGCTGTTTTTT; cdr3_aa: CASSDSGSGELFF; d_call: -; v_call: TRBV2; j_call: TRBJ2-2; clone_size: many
cdr3_nt: TGTGCCAGCATCGAAGGTTGGGTTAGGGACGAGCAGTACTTC; cdr3_aa: CASIEGWVRDEQYF; d_call: -; v_call: TRBV6-2/TRBV6-3; j_call: TRBJ2-7; clone_size: -
cdr3_nt: TGTGCCATCAGCGGGCGCGGGAATTCGGGCACTGAAGCTTTCTTT; cdr3_aa: CAISGRGNSGTEAFF; d_call: -; v_call: TRBV10-3; j_call: TRBJ1-1; clone_size: -
cdr3_nt: TGTGCCAGCAGTTTCGTGCCAGAAACTAACACAGATACGCAGTATTTT; cdr3_aa: CASSFVPETNTDTQYF; d_call: -; v_call: TRBV12-3/TRBV12-4; j_call: TRBJ2-3; clone_size: -
cdr3_nt: TGTGCCAGCAGTAGGACAGACTATGGCTACACCTTC; cdr3_aa: CASSRTDYGYTF; d_call: -; v_call: TRBV28; j_call: TRBJ1-2; clone_size: many
cdr3_nt: TGCGCCAGCAGCTTGGACAGGGCCACAGATACGCAGTATTTT; cdr3_aa: CASSLDRATDTQYF; d_call: -; v_call: TRBV5-1; j_call: TRBJ2-3; clone_size: -
cdr3_nt: TGCGCCAGCAGCGAGGAGACTGGAGCCAGGGCGGGTGAGCAGTTCTTC; cdr3_aa: CASSEETGARAGEQFF; d_call: -; v_call: TRBV5-1; j_call: TRBJ2-1; clone_size: -
cdr3_nt: TGTGCCAGCAGTTACTCACCATCGACAGGCACAGATACGCAGTATTTT; cdr3_aa: CASSYSPSTGTDTQYF; d_call: -; v_call: TRBV6-5; j_call: TRBJ2-3; clone_size: many